Listed below are T cell receptor beta chains from one sample, sequenced in a study of regulatory T cells in long-lasting Graves disease. Each CDR3 protein gets one entry after TCRdb re-called the multiplex PCR reads with MiXCR. Of more than 400,000 distinct CDR3 sequences detected, about 17% appear once; the ten largest clones hold around 11%. This sample also appeared in a second study, on T cells in Graves' hyperthyroidism and ophthalmopathy.

Sequenced material: peripheral blood mononuclear cells (PBMCs), taken at new diagnosis, from a patient treated with antithyroid drugs. These receptors all stem from a woman in her 30s with Graves disease. CDR3s include the opening cysteine and the closing phenylalanine or tryptophan. D genes are given only for firm matches. A clone size is listed for some rows: how often the clone was seen (once, few, many), or a class if it is expanded.

>12|-|TRBV6-1|many|TRBJ2-1
CASFSPGNEQFF
TGTGCCAGCTTTTCCCCCGGGAATGAGCAGTTCTTC
>15|TRBD2|TRBV11-2|many|TRBJ2-7
CASSTVAGGIGEQYF
TGTGCCAGCAGCACCGTAGCGGGAGGCATAGGCGAGCAGTACTTC
>11|-|TRBV15|few|TRBJ2-1
CATSSNNEQFF
TGTGCCACCAGCAGTAACAATGAGCAGTTCTTC
>13|-|TRBV10-1|many|TRBJ2-3
CASSESTPDTQYF
TGCGCCAGCAGTGAGTCGACCCCGGATACGCAGTATTTT
>13|-|TRBV20-1|many|TRBJ2-5
CSASWVVGETQYF
TGCAGTGCTAGTTGGGTTGTCGGGGAGACCCAGTACTTC
>13|-|TRBV19|many|TRBJ2-1
CASSSSPGRKQFF
TGTGCCAGTAGTTCCAGCCCGGGACGCAAGCAGTTCTTC
>13|-|TRBV4-1|few|TRBJ1-5
CASSQDPIAPQHF
TGCGCCAGCAGCCAAGACCCGATAGCGCCCCAGCATTTT
>13|-|TRBV20-1|many|TRBJ2-2
CSASFLNTGELFF
TGCAGTGCTAGCTTTTTGAACACCGGGGAGCTGTTTTTT
>14|-|TRBV7-2|many|TRBJ1-2
CASSPYRSNYGYTF
TGTGCCAGCAGCCCATATCGATCCAACTATGGCTACACCTTC
>16|-|TRBV5-5|many|TRBJ2-4
CASSLIVSLKVDIQYF
TGTGCCAGCAGCTTGATTGTATCATTAAAGGTTGACATTCAGTACTTC
>16|-|TRBV3-1|many|TRBJ2-3
CASSQEGGAVTDTQYF
TGTGCCAGCAGCCAAGAAGGGGGGGCGGTCACAGATACGCAGTATTTT
>13|TRBD1|TRBV28|many|TRBJ2-7
CASSDRGPYEQYF
TGTGCCAGCAGTGACAGGGGGCCCTACGAGCAGTACTTC
>14|TRBD1|TRBV6-1|many|TRBJ1-1
CASAPDRDGTEAFF
TGTGCCAGCGCTCCAGACAGGGACGGCACTGAAGCTTTCTTT
>12|TRBD2|TRBV30|few|TRBJ2-1
CAVREVGNEQFF
TGTGCGGTGCGGGAGGTGGGAAATGAGCAGTTCTTC
>12|-|TRBV6-1|-|TRBJ1-1
CASSELVNEAFF
TGTGCCAGCAGTGAGCTAGTCAATGAAGCTTTCTTT
>16|TRBD2|TRBV24-1|many|TRBJ2-1
CATSDPGLAGRGEQFF
TGTGCCACCAGTGACCCCGGACTAGCGGGGCGTGGTGAGCAGTTCTTC
>14|TRBD1|TRBV28|few|TRBJ2-5
CASSPDRAKETQYF
TGTGCCAGCTCCCCGGACAGGGCTAAAGAGACCCAGTACTTC
>14|TRBD2|TRBV19|few|TRBJ2-7
CASGLAGGLGEQYF
TGTGCCAGCGGACTAGCGGGAGGACTGGGGGAGCAGTACTTC
>15|-|TRBV6-5|many|TRBJ2-7
CASSSLEGKAYEQYF
TGTGCCAGCAGTTCGTTAGAGGGTAAAGCCTACGAGCAGTACTTC
>11|-|TRBV20-1|few|TRBJ2-7
CSAIWGHEQYF
TGCAGTGCCATATGGGGTCACGAGCAGTACTTC
>14|-|TRBV5-1|few|TRBJ1-1
CASSLGGKISEAFF
TGCGCCAGCAGCTTGGGCGGGAAGATCTCTGAAGCTTTCTTT
>16|TRBD1|TRBV11-2|few|TRBJ2-2
CASSQLPGQGSGELFF
TGTGCCAGCAGCCAATTACCGGGACAGGGTTCCGGGGAGCTGTTTTTT
>12|-|TRBV29-1|many|TRBJ2-5
CSVVSGFETQYF
TGCAGCGTTGTAAGCGGCTTTGAGACCCAGTACTTC
>15|TRBD2|TRBV11-2|many|TRBJ2-2
CASSQIAGVTGELFF
TGTGCCAGCAGTCAGATAGCGGGAGTCACCGGGGAGCTGTTTTTT
>15|-|TRBV5-1|-|TRBJ2-4
CASGLSGSAKNIQYF
TGCGCCAGCGGCTTAAGCGGCTCGGCCAAAAACATTCAGTACTTC
>17|TRBD1|TRBV18|-|TRBJ2-1
CASSISQAQGVLNEQFF
TGTGCCAGCTCAATTTCCCAGGCACAGGGGGTTCTCAATGAGCAGTTCTTC
>15|-|TRBV25-1|-|TRBJ2-1
CASPEEGTVSNEQFF
TGTGCCAGCCCCGAGGAGGGGACAGTCTCCAATGAGCAGTTCTTC
>16|TRBD1|TRBV27|many|TRBJ1-2
CASRPRQGQHNYGYTF
TGTGCCAGCAGACCAAGACAGGGTCAACATAACTATGGCTACACCTTC